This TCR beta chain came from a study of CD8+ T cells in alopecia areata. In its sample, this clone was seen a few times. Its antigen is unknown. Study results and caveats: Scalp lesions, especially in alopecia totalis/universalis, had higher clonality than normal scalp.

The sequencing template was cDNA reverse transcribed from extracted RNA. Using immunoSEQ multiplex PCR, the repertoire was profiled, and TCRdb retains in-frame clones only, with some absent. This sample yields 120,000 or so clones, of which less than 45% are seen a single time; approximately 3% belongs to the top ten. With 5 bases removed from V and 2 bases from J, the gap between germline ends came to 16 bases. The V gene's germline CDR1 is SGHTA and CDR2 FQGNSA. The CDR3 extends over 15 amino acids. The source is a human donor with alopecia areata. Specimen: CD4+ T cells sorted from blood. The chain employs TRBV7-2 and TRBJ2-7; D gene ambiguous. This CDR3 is CASSKNPGRTYEQYF. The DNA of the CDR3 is TGTGCCAGCAGCAAGAACCCTGGACGGACCTACGAGCAGTACTTC.